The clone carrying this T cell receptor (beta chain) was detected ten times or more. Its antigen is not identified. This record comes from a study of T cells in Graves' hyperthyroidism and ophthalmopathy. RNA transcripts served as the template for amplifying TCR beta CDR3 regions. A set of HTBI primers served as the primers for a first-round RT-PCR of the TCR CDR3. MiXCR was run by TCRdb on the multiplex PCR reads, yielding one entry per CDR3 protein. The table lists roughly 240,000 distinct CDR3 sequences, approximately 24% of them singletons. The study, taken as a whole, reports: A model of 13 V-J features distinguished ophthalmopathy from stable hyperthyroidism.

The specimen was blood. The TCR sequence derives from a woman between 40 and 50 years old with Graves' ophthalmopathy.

CDR3 in DNA: TGTGCCACGGGGGACAGACAACCACCCTACGAGCAGTACTTC. This translates into CATGDRQPPYEQYF. The chain combines TRBV28 with TRBJ2-7, with D possibly matching TRBD1 (7 bases). Trimming shortened V by 10 bases and J by 2 bases, and 18 bases separated the two germline ends. CDR1 is MDHEN, CDR2 SYDVKM, per germline. CDR3 length: 14 amino acids.